This passage covers 20 T cell receptor beta chains from one sample sequenced in a study of graft-versus-host responses after intestinal transplantation. These receptors' antigens are unknown. Using immunoSEQ multiplex PCR, the repertoire was profiled, and TCRdb retains in-frame clones only, with some absent. The repertoire holds about 70,000 clones, with 80% to 95% as singletons. Sequences were derived from unstimulated CD8+ T cells sorted from spleen or lymph node cells, sampled before intestinal transplant. These receptors came from a human donor who received an intestinal transplant.

This clone is a singleton in its sample. The V gene is TRBV5-6, the J gene TRBJ1-1; D unclear. The V end was cut by 0 bases, the J end by 1 base, with 7 bases between. CDR1 SGHDT and CDR2 YYEEEE come from the germline V gene. The CDR3 consists of 14 residues. CDR3: CASSLEGGNTEAFF. In DNA, the CDR3 is TGTGCCAGCAGCTTGGAAGGCGGGAACACTGAAGCTTTCTTT.

V is TRBV18 and J is TRBJ1-1, with D maybe TRBD1 (5 bases). The germline V gene has CDR1 KGHSH and CDR2 LQKENI. The CDR3 has 15 amino acids. V lost 3 bases and J lost 5, with 16 bases in between. This chain's CDR3 is CASSPGGVLGTEAFF. The CDR3 coding sequence is TGTGCCAGCTCACCCGGAGGGGTGTTAGGGACTGAAGCTTTCTTT.

The gene calls are TRBV9 and TRBJ2-7, with D maybe TRBD1 (6 bases). Germline V gene data show CDR1 as SGDLS and CDR2 as YYNGEE. V was shortened by 3 bases and J by 0 bases, with 10 bases between the two germline ends. CDR3 length equals 14 residues. The DNA for the CDR3 is TGTGCCAGCAGCGCCTGGGACACCTCCTACGAGCAGTACTTC. Its protein product is CASSAWDTSYEQYF.

The chain uses TRBV16 and TRBJ1-1; D is unresolved. The CDR3 runs 15 residues. V gave up 2 bases and J gave up 4 bases, with 14 bases separating them. Germline V gene data show CDR1 as KGHSY and CDR2 as FQNENV. The CDR3, as DNA: TGTGCCAGCAGCCAAACTGGCCGAGGGCCCACTGAAGCTTTCTTT. It is translated as CASSQTGRGPTEAFF.

The V and J genes are TRBV9 and TRBJ2-3; perhaps TRBD2 as D (6 bases). The CDR3 contains 14 residues. Germline V gene sequence: CDR1 SGDLS, CDR2 YYNGEE. Trimming removed 3 bases from V and 4 bases from J, with 12 bases in between. CDR3 coding DNA: TGTGCCAGCAGCGGGGGGGAGACGTCAGATACGCAGTATTTT. It yields the protein CASSGGETSDTQYF.

V and J are TRBV5-4 and TRBJ2-7; the match to TRBD1 covers 7 bases. V dropped 5 bases and J dropped 4; count of bases not matched to a gene: 6. CDR3 size: 13 residues. Germline V gene sequence: CDR1 SGHNT, CDR2 YYREEE (reference sequence). Here the CDR3 DNA reads TGTGCCAGCAGTTCAGGGGGTGGGTACGAGCAGTACTTC. It specifies CASSSGGGYEQYF.

The V and J genes are TRBV5-4 and TRBJ2-1, with D possibly matching TRBD2 (6 bases). Germline CDR1 reads SGHNT; CDR2 reads YYREEE (reference sequence). The CDR3 loop spans 10 amino acids. V was clipped by 9 bases and J by 6 bases, with 7 bases between them. The CDR3 nucleotides are TGTGCCACCGGGAGCAATGAGCAGTTCTTC. As protein: CATGSNEQFF.

The rearrangement joins TRBV7-9 to TRBJ2-7, with 10 bases fitting TRBD2. V lost 5 bases and J lost 5; bases outside the gene matches: 6. This CDR3 is built from 14 residues. Per germline, CDR1 SEHNR and CDR2 FQNEAQ (reference sequence). The chain's CDR3 is CASSRAGGFDEQYF. CDR3 nucleotides: TGTGCCAGCAGCCGAGCGGGGGGGTTCGACGAGCAGTACTTC. The variable domain in full, completed from reference TRBV7-9 and TRBJ2-7, reads DTGVSQNPRHKITKRGQNVTFRCDPISEHNRLYWYRQTLGQGPEFLTYFQNEAQLEKSRLLSDRFSAERPKGSFSTLEIQRTEQGDSAMYLCASSRAGGFDEQYFGPGTRLTVT.

The J gene is TRBJ1-3, the V gene TRBV27, with D tentatively TRBD1 (6 bases). Germline values: CDR1 MNHEY, CDR2 SMNVEV (reference sequence). The ends were cut back, 6 bases at V and 3 bases at J, with 12 bases in the middle. The CDR3 loop spans 14 amino acids. CDR3 bases: TGTGCCAGCAGCGGACAGACAGATGGAAACACCATATATTTT. The encoded protein is CASSGQTDGNTIYF.

The V and J genes are TRBV5-6 and TRBJ2-1; 9 bases match TRBD1. The CDR3 length is 15 residues. Unmatched junction bases numbered 12, after V lost 4 bases and J lost 10 bases. Germline V CDR1 and CDR2: SGHDT, YYEEEE. The CDR3 sequence is CASSVPGQGLWEQFF. CDR3 nucleotides: TGTGCCAGCAGCGTACCGGGACAGGGTCTATGGGAGCAGTTCTTC.

The chain has TRBV15 and TRBJ2-3; unclear D gene. The CDR3 runs to 15 residues. Germline CDR1 and CDR2: LNHNV and YYDKDF (reference sequence). Deletions cut 0 bases from V and 8 bases from J, with 15 bases between. In DNA, the CDR3 is TGTGCCACCAGCAGAGACCCAGATGGTGCGGCTACGCAGTATTTT. It yields the protein CATSRDPDGAATQYF.

Note on this clone: The junction departs from germline at one end; a sequencing error may be responsible. The chain carries TRBV7-7 and TRBJ1-1; 7 nucleotides agree with TRBD1. The CDR3 has 14 amino acids. CDR1 is SSHAT, CDR2 FNYEAQ, per germline (reference sequence). The CDR3 bases are TGTGCTAGCAGTTCGACAGGGCTGAACACTGAAGCTTTCTTT. This translates into CASSSTGLNTEAFF.

The CDR3 is CASSVGGGADTQYF. The CDR3 DNA sequence: TGTGCCAGCAGCGTTGGCGGGGGGGCGGATACGCAGTATTTT. The V and J genes are TRBV9 and TRBJ2-3; 9 bases line up with TRBD2. Trimming removed 2 bases from V and 6 bases from J; junction bases left unmatched: 4. The CDR3 contains 14 residues. Per the germline V gene, CDR1 is SGDLS and CDR2 is YYNGEE.

The chain recombines TRBV10-3 with TRBJ2-7; a weak D match, TRBD2 (6 bases). This CDR3 contains 12 residues. V was cut by 2 bases and J by 5 bases, with 7 bases left in between. CDR1 is ENHRY and CDR2 is SYGVKD in the germline V gene. CDR3 residues: CAISEGGNEQYF. The CDR3 nucleotides are TGTGCCATCAGTGAGGGGGGGAACGAGCAGTACTTC.

The chain couples TRBV14 to TRBJ2-7; TRBD1 might be the D (5 bases). V lost 1 base, J lost 3 bases, and 10 bases lay in between. This CDR3 spans 14 amino acids. Per germline, CDR1 SGHDN and CDR2 FVKESK. The chain's CDR3 is CASSQGPGYYEQYF. The CDR3 DNA follows: TGTGCCAGCAGCCAAGGGCCAGGGTACTACGAGCAGTACTTC. The whole variable domain, filled in from reference TRBV14 and TRBJ2-7, reads EAGVTQFPSHSVIEKGQTVTLRCDPISGHDNLYWYRRVMGKEIKFLLHFVKESKQDESGMPNNRFLAERTGGTYSTLKVQPAELEDSGVYFCASSQGPGYYEQYFGPGTRLTVT.

The V call is TRBV27, the J call TRBJ2-5; TRBD2 agrees at 8 bases. The germline V gene encodes CDR1 MNHEY and CDR2 SMNVEV (reference sequence). Germline trimming cut 5 bases from V and 2 bases from J; bases unmatched to any gene: 4. The CDR3 extends over 14 amino acids. CDR3 bases: TGTGCCAGCAGTCCCGCGGGGGGTCAAGAGACCCAGTACTTC. It specifies CASSPAGGQETQYF.

This clone was observed once. J is TRBJ2-1 and V is TRBV28, with 8 bases fitting TRBD1. Germline loops: CDR1 MDHEN, CDR2 SYDVKM. This CDR3 is 16 amino acids long. V lost 5 bases, J lost 2 bases, and 8 bases stayed unmatched. In nucleotides, the CDR3 is TGTGCCAGCAGTCCTCCGGACAGGGAACCCTACAATGAGCAGTTCTTC. It translates to CASSPPDREPYNEQFF.

The gene calls are TRBV7-9 and TRBJ1-3; TRBD1 matches 7 bases. V lost 5 bases and J lost 4; bases outside the gene matches: 11. In germline, CDR1 is SEHNR, CDR2 FQNEAQ (reference sequence). The CDR3 runs 16 residues. CDR3 coding DNA: TGTGCCAGCAGCCGTGACAGGGATGGGACGGGAAACACCATATATTTT. This sequence encodes CASSRDRDGTGNTIYF.

The chain couples TRBV11-2 to TRBJ2-3, with 7 nucleotides matching TRBD2. There are 13 residues in the CDR3. Germline lookup yields CDR1 SGHAT and CDR2 FQNNGV. V was clipped by 5 bases and J by 1 base; unmatched bases: 0. In nucleotides, the CDR3 is TGTGCCAGCAGCGGGGGGGGCACAGATACGCAGTATTTT. This codes for CASSGGGTDTQYF.

The rearrangement links TRBV4-1 to TRBJ1-1; possible D gene TRBD1, 5 bases. From germline, CDR1 is MGHRA and CDR2 YSYEKL. The length of the CDR3 is 16 residues. V lost 1 base to trimming and J lost 6 bases, with 18 bases between them. The CDR3 nucleotides read TGCGCCAGCAGCCAAGGAATATTGGTGGGGGGTGCTGAAGCTTTCTTT. It translates to CASSQGILVGGAEAFF.